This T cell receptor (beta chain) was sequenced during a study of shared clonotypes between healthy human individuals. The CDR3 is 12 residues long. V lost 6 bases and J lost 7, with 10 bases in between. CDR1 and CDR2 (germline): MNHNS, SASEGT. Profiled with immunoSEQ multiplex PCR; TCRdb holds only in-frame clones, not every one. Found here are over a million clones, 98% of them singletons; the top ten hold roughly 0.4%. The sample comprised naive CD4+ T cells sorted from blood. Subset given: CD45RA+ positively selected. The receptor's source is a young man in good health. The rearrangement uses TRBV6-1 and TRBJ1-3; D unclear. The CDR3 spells CASRLPPNTIYF. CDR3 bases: TGTGCCAGCAGACTACCCCCTAACACCATATATTTT.